What follows describes a single TCR beta chain. Its target is not known. Some clones are missing from TCRdb's copy, which holds only in-frame ones; the method was immunoSEQ multiplex PCR. This repertoire shows tens of thousands of clones, about 87% found once; its top ten account for approximately 20%. The data are from a study of OX40 agonist ivuxolimab in advanced cancers. At the level of the study: There were three patients with partial responses, one having hepatocellular carcinoma and two cutaneous melanoma.

Germline V CDR1 and CDR2: SEHNR, FQNEAQ (reference sequence). CDR3 length: 15 amino acids. Unmatched junction bases numbered 4, after V lost 1 base and J lost 4 bases. General observations from the study: The study did not work out the antigen specificity of the expanded peripheral T cells. Several nonresponders also turned out to have low normalized T-cell clonal expansion.

This receptor was obtained from an adult with an advanced solid tumor such as melanoma, head and neck, liver or kidney cancer. The specimen comprised CD4+ or CD8+ T cells sorted from blood, sampled in a trial of the OX40 agonist ivuxolimab. The J gene is TRBJ1-3, the V gene TRBV7-9; TRBD1 matches 7 bases. In DNA, the CDR3 is TGTGCCAGCAGCTTAGGACAGGGTGCAGGAAACACCATATATTTT. Translation: CASSLGQGAGNTIYF.